These 26 T cell receptor beta chains originate from one sample sequenced in a study of vaccination and CD4 T cells after COVID-19. No antigen has been identified for these receptors. Cultured CD4+ T-cell DNA underwent Oncomine TCR Beta short-read sequencing. TCRdb called the PCR reads again in MiXCR, with one record for every CDR3 protein. The data show 3,500 to 4,500 distinct CDR3 sequences, 11% to 15% seen once. The treatment was: roughly 11-day PBMC culture with coronavirus spike peptide pools or control peptides (ViraFEST assay). Sequences were obtained from CD4+ T cells from blood, cultured in vitro. These TCRs come from a human donor who had recovered from COVID-19.

This sequence joins TRBV7-3 and TRBJ2-1; the D is unclear. The CDR3 consists of 15 residues. Germline V gene lookup returns CDR1 SGHTA and CDR2 FQGTGA. V was shortened by 5 bases and J by 3 bases, with 14 bases between the two germline ends. CDR3 protein: CASSLDGGDYNEQFF. The CDR3 DNA sequence: TGTGCCAGCAGCCTGGACGGCGGCGACTACAATGAGCAGTTCTTC.

The chain links TRBV29-1 to TRBJ1-1, with a possible D match to TRBD1 (6 bases). Between the trimmed V and J ends, which lost 8 bases and 1 base, there was a span of 14 bases. The germline V gene has CDR1 SQVTM and CDR2 ANQGSEA. The CDR3 loop spans 13 amino acids. The CDR3 nucleotides are TGCAGCACGATTGCAGGGGCGAACACTGAAGCTTTCTTT. Translated: CSTIAGANTEAFF.

The chain uses TRBV5-1 and TRBJ2-7; a weak D match, TRBD1 (5 bases). The CDR3 has 14 residues. Germline-derived CDR1 and CDR2 are SGHRS and YFSETQ. V gave up 0 bases and J gave up 0 bases, with 7 bases separating them. The CDR3 here is CASSLAGYSYEQYF. CDR3 nucleotide sequence: TGCGCCAGCAGCTTGGCAGGGTACTCCTACGAGCAGTACTTC.

This clonotype is classed as medium-sized. Written as DNA, the CDR3 is TGTGCCAGCAGCCTTACTAACTATGGCTACACCTTC. This sequence encodes CASSLTNYGYTF. The gene calls are TRBV12-3 or TRBV12-4 and TRBJ1-2; D unresolved. CDR3 length equals 12 residues. The V end was cut by 6 bases, the J end by 0 bases, with 5 bases between.

By sample share, this clonotype is medium-sized. This sequence joins TRBV7-2 and TRBJ2-3; 14 bases match TRBD2. Trimming took 10 bases from V and 5 from J; bases not matched to a gene: 2. This CDR3 is 13 amino acids long. CDR1 is SGHTA, CDR2 FQGNSA, per germline. Written as DNA, the CDR3 is TGTGCCACGGGACTAGCGGGGGTAGATACGCAGTATTTT. It specifies CATGLAGVDTQYF.

This clonotype was seen a handful of times. The chain links TRBV12-3 or TRBV12-4 to TRBJ1-1; D gene ambiguous. Trimming took 7 bases from V and 4 from J, leaving 13 bases between them. The CDR3 runs to 13 residues. The CDR3 sequence: CASTPGSPTEAFF. In nucleotides, the CDR3 is TGTGCCAGCACGCCCGGGAGTCCCACTGAAGCTTTCTTT.

The chain has TRBV6-1 and TRBJ2-7; D might be TRBD1 (6 bases). This CDR3 is 12 amino acids long. Trimming shortened V by 10 bases and J by 0 bases, and 10 bases separated the two germline ends. Germline CDR1 is MNHNS and CDR2 is SASEGT. DNA of the CDR3: TGTGCCATCCGGGACACCTCCTACGAGCAGTACTTC. Translating gives CAIRDTSYEQYF.

By sample share, this clonotype is hyperexpanded. This sequence joins TRBV28 and TRBJ1-3, with D unclear. This CDR3 is 11 amino acids long. The V end was cut by 8 bases, the J end by 4 bases, with 6 bases between. Germline assignment: CDR1 MDHEN and CDR2 SYDVKM. CDR3 sequence (DNA): TGTGCCAGCGGGGAGGGAAACACCATATATTTT. Its protein product is CASGEGNTIYF.

The genes are TRBV5-1 and TRBJ1-6; the D gene is possibly TRBD1 (6 bases). The CDR3 is 15 residues long. CDR1 and CDR2 from the germline V gene are SGHRS and YFSETQ. V was cut by 4 bases and J by 3 bases, with 11 bases left in between. This CDR3 is CASSTGTSYNSPLHF. In nucleotides, the CDR3 is TGCGCCAGCAGCACCGGGACAAGCTATAATTCACCCCTCCACTTT.

V and J are TRBV3-1 and TRBJ2-1; D ambiguous. V shed 3 bases and J shed 10 bases, with 13 bases lying between them. The CDR3 spans 13 residues. Per the germline V gene, CDR1 is LGHDT and CDR2 is YNNKEL (reference sequence). The CDR3 here is CASSQILGSEQFF. In nucleotides, the CDR3 is TGTGCCAGCAGCCAGATCTTGGGCTCGGAGCAGTTCTTC.

This clonotype was detected once. At one boundary the junction diverges from the germline segment, which might be a read error. The rearrangement uses TRBV30 and TRBJ1-2, with D unresolved. The CDR3 sequence is 13 residues long. Germline V lookup: CDR1 GTSNPN, CDR2 SVGIG (reference sequence). For the CDR3, the DNA is TGTGTCTGGAGCGAACGGACGGACTATGGCTACACCTTC. As protein: CVWSERTDYGYTF.

The chain combines TRBV3-1 with TRBJ1-1; 7 bases line up with TRBD1. The CDR3 is 14 residues long. V shed 3 bases, J shed 4 bases, and the junction held 5 bases outside the gene matches. Germline V gives CDR1 LGHDT, CDR2 YNNKEL (reference sequence). The CDR3 is CASSQVPGGTEAFF. In nucleotides, the CDR3 is TGTGCCAGCAGCCAGGTTCCAGGGGGCACTGAAGCTTTCTTT.

This clonotype is categorized as medium-sized. This chain connects TRBV7-8 to TRBJ2-1; D ambiguous. CDR1 SGHVS and CDR2 FQNEAQ come from the germline V gene. The V gene lost 5 bases and the J gene lost 9 bases, with 14 bases spanning the gap. The CDR3 runs to 13 residues. CDR3 region: CASSLPFLSEQFF. The CDR3 region has the DNA TGTGCCAGCAGCCTCCCTTTTCTCTCTGAGCAGTTCTTC.

This clonotype is medium-sized (0.01 to 0.1%). Here the CDR3 reads CASSLDTLSYGYTF. For the CDR3, the DNA is TGCGCCAGCAGCTTGGATACCCTCAGCTATGGCTACACCTTC. This chain uses TRBV5-1 with TRBJ1-2; D not resolved. The germline V gene encodes CDR1 SGHRS and CDR2 YFSETQ. V lost 0 bases and J 4 bases, leaving 10 bases between the germline ends. The CDR3 totals 14 residues.

The chain has TRBV9 and TRBJ1-1; the match to TRBD1 covers 9 bases. V lost 3 bases to trimming and J lost 2 bases; unmatched junction nucleotides: 5. Germline V gene sequence: CDR1 SGDLS, CDR2 YYNGEE. The length of the CDR3 is 15 residues. CDR3: CASSGLTGGNTEAFF. CDR3 sequence (DNA): TGTGCCAGCAGCGGATTGACAGGGGGTAACACTGAAGCTTTCTTT.

The table lists this clonotype with a few counts. This CDR3 is CSVESGAGYGYTF. The DNA for the CDR3 is TGCAGCGTTGAATCAGGGGCAGGCTATGGCTACACCTTC. The V and J genes are TRBV29-1 and TRBJ1-2, with a possible D match to TRBD1 (6 bases). CDR3 length: 13 amino acids. CDR1 is SQVTM, CDR2 ANQGSEA, per germline. Trimming stripped 2 bases from V and 4 bases from J, with 11 bases between.

This clonotype was seen a few times. J is TRBJ1-1 and V is TRBV27, with a possible D match to TRBD1 (6 bases). The CDR3 length is 15 residues. Trimming removed 6 bases at V and 5 bases at J, with 19 bases between. Germline loops: CDR1 MNHEY, CDR2 SMNVEV (reference sequence). The CDR3, as DNA: TGTGCCAGCAGGGCCCCGGTGGGGGGCTGGACTGAAGCTTTCTTT. Translating gives CASRAPVGGWTEAFF.

This clonotype has just a few counts. The chain is built from TRBV5-1 and TRBJ2-1; 9 bases are shared with TRBD2. From germline, CDR1 is SGHRS and CDR2 YFSETQ. Losses at the gene ends were 2 bases for V and 10 bases for J; bases not matched to a gene: 10. CDR3 length: 15 residues. CDR3 region: CASSFGAGGVGEQFF. The CDR3 nucleotides read TGCGCCAGCAGCTTCGGTGCGGGAGGGGTGGGGGAGCAGTTCTTC.

V gene TRBV3-1 combines with J gene TRBJ1-1; D unclear. CDR3 size: 13 residues. V lost 4 bases, J lost 4 bases, and 10 bases lay in between. From germline, CDR1 is LGHDT and CDR2 YNNKEL (reference sequence). The CDR3 loop reads CASSRTWGTEAFF. DNA of the CDR3: TGTGCCAGCAGCCGCACATGGGGCACTGAAGCTTTCTTT.

The rearrangement links TRBV6-1 to TRBJ2-7, with D perhaps matching TRBD1 or TRBD2 (5 bases each). The CDR3 covers 12 residues. The germline V and J ends were trimmed by 9 bases and 2 bases, with 11 bases remaining between them. Germline assignment: CDR1 MNHNS and CDR2 SASEGT. This CDR3 is CASRQGAYEQYF. The CDR3 coding sequence is TGTGCCAGTAGGCAGGGAGCCTACGAGCAGTACTTC.

In regard to this clonotype: A much bigger clone sits one base away, suggesting this may be a read error. No conserved phenylalanine or tryptophan ends this CDR3, so it is likely a read error. The V call is TRBV12-3 or TRBV12-4, the J call TRBJ2-7, with D possibly matching TRBD2 (5 bases). Trimming took 5 bases from V and 7 from J, leaving 15 bases between them. This CDR3 is 13 amino acids long. This chain's CDR3 is CASSERDGGEQYL. Here the CDR3 DNA reads TGTGCCAGCAGTGAGAGGGATGGTGGGGAGCAGTACCTC.

The chain joins TRBV12-3 or TRBV12-4 to TRBJ1-6, with D possibly matching TRBD1 (6 bases). The CDR3 is 15 amino acids. V shed 1 base and J shed 13 bases, with 17 bases lying between them. The CDR3 region has the DNA TGTGCCAGCAGTTTAGGATCCGGGGGGCGGCGGCCCCTCCACTTT. Translation: CASSLGSGGRRPLHF.

The genes are TRBV9 and TRBJ1-1; D uncertain. CDR3 length: 14 residues. Germline-derived CDR1 and CDR2 are SGDLS and YYNGEE. V lost 0 bases to trimming and J lost 0 bases, with 6 bases between them. The CDR3 loop reads CASSVGTMNTEAFF. The CDR3 coding sequence is TGTGCCAGCAGCGTAGGGACGATGAACACTGAAGCTTTCTTT.

This clonotype is labeled medium-sized. This rearrangement joins TRBV12-3 or TRBV12-4 to TRBJ2-5, with D hard to call. V lost 4 bases and J 2 bases, leaving 2 bases between the germline ends. The CDR3 runs to 11 residues. CDR3 residues: CASSSQETQYF. Written as DNA, the CDR3 is TGTGCCAGCAGTTCTCAAGAGACCCAGTACTTC.

The rearrangement links TRBV29-1 to TRBJ1-2, with 9 bases identical to TRBD1. The germline CDR1 and CDR2 sequences are SQVTM and ANQGSEA. The CDR3 sequence is 14 residues long. V was clipped by 4 bases and J by 4 bases; unmatched bases: 7. In DNA, the CDR3 is TGCAGCGTTGCGGTCGAGGGACAGGGCTATGGCTACACCTTC. This codes for CSVAVEGQGYGYTF.

This clonotype was detected a few times. As DNA, the CDR3 is TGTGCCAGCAGCGTAGGTTACCGATATGGCTACACCTTC. Its translation: CASSVGYRYGYTF. The J gene is TRBJ1-2, the V gene TRBV9; no definite D call. This CDR3 comprises 13 residues. Trimming took 0 bases from V and 5 from J, leaving 8 bases between them. Germline CDR1 is SGDLS and CDR2 is YYNGEE. The whole variable domain, remainder taken from reference TRBV9 and TRBJ1-2, is DSGVTQTPKHLITATGQRVTLRCSPRSGDLSVYWYQQSLDQGLQFLIQYYNGEERAKGNILERFSAQQFPDLHSELNLSSLELGDSALYFCASSVGYRYGYTFGSGTRLTVV.